The source of this T cell receptor (beta chain) is a study of post-analysis software for immune sequencing data. General observations from the study: Five or six TRBV segments, TRBV5-6, TRBV5-1 and TRBV20-1 among them, were found more frequent in patients than controls.

Unique molecular identifiers were built into the TCR beta cDNA libraries. TCRdb reprocessed the PCR reads via MiXCR and lists one record per CDR3 protein. The top ten hold more than 1.5% of the sample, which has 550,000 to 700,000 distinct CDR3 sequences, 44% seen once. Turning to this clonotype: Its antigen is not known.

The CDR3 length is 16 residues. CDR1 SGHAT and CDR2 FQNNGV come from the germline V gene. The V and J ends lost 4 bases and 0 bases respectively, with 14 bases between them. The specimen was blood. The chain recombines TRBV11-2 with TRBJ2-3; no clear D. This receptor was taken from a girl aged 10-17 years with multiple sclerosis. CDR3 region: CASSSGRRVSTDTQYF. DNA of the CDR3: TGTGCCAGCAGCTCCGGGCGGCGAGTAAGCACAGATACGCAGTATTTT.